The clone carrying this T cell receptor (beta chain) occurred a few times. Its antigen is still unknown. This CDR3 is 14 amino acids long. Germline CDR1 reads SGHVS; CDR2 reads FQNEAQ. V lost 1 base and J lost 4, with 10 bases in between. This entry comes from a study of a mutant IDH1 vaccine in newly diagnosed glioma. Some clones are missing from TCRdb's copy, which holds only in-frame ones; the method was immunoSEQ multiplex PCR. The table records more than 30,000 clones, approximately 92% of them present only once. As for time point: week 47, end of study. The content of each vaccine dose was 300 ug of mutant IDH1 20-mer peptide, and topical imiquimod accompanied it.

The V gene is TRBV7-8, the J gene TRBJ1-1; the D is unclear. This specimen consisted of PBMCs, obtained from a glioma patient whose treatment included an IDH1 peptide vaccine. The clonotype was recovered from a woman aged 40-49 years with glioma. The CDR3: CASSLGSVTTEAFF. The CDR3, as DNA: TGTGCCAGCAGCTTAGGTTCTGTCACCACTGAAGCTTTCTTT.